This T cell receptor beta chain appears in the sequencing data of a study of shared clonotypes between healthy human individuals. In germline, CDR1 is MNHEY, CDR2 SVGAGI. V lost 10 bases, J lost 8 bases, and 20 bases lay in between. The CDR3 consists of 13 residues. Assay: immunoSEQ multiplex PCR; the TCRdb copy retains only in-frame clones and omits some. Found here are some 2,000,000 clones, 85% to 95% of them singletons; the top ten hold 0.13%. The clonotype comes from a man aged 18-30 years in good health. Specimen: naive CD4+ T cells sorted from blood. Subset noted: CD45RA+ positively selected. The rearrangement joins TRBV6-5 to TRBJ1-2; the D is unclear. In nucleotides, the CDR3 is TGTGCCATCAAAACCCCAGGAATGATCGGCTACACCTTC. Its protein product is CAIKTPGMIGYTF.